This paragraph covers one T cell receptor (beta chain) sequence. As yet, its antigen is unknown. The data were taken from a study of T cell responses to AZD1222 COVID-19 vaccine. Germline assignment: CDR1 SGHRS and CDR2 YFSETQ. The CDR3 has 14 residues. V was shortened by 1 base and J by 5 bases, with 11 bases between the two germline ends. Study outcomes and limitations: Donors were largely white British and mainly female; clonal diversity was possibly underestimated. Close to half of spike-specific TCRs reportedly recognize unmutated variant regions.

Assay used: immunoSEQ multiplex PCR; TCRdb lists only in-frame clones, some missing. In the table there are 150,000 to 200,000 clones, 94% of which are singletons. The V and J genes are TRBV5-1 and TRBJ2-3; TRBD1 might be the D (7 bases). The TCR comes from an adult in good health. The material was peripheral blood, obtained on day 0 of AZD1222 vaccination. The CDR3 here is CASSLTGEEDTQYF. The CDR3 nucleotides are TGCGCCAGCAGCTTGACAGGGGAGGAAGATACGCAGTATTTT.